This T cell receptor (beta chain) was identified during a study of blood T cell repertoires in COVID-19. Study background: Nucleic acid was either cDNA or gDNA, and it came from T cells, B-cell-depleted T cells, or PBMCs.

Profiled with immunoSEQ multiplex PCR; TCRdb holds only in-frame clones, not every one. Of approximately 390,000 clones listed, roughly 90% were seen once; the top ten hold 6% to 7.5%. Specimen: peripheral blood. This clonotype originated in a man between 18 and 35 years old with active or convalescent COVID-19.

The CDR3: CASSKDLISGNTIYF. CDR3 coding DNA: TGTGCCAGCAGTAAGGACTTAATCTCTGGAAACACCATATATTTT. The chain recombines TRBV27 with TRBJ1-3; the D is unclear. Germline lookup yields CDR1 MNHEY and CDR2 SMNVEV (reference sequence). The V and J ends lost 5 bases and 0 bases respectively, with 11 bases between them. CDR3 length: 15 amino acids.